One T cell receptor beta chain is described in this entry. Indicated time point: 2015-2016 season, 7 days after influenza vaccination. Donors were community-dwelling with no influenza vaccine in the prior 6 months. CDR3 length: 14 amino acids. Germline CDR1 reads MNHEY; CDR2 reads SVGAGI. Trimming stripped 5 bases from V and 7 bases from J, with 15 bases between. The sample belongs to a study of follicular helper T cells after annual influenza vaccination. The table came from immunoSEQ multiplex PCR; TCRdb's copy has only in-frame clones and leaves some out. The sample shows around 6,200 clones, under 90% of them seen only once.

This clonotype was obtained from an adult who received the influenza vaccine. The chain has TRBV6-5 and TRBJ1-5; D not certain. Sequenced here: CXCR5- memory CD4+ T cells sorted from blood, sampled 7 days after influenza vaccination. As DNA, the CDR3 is TGTGCCAGCAGTCTTCAGGCCCAATCACAGCCCCAGCATTTT. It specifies CASSLQAQSQPQHF.